What follows is one TCR beta chain and its context. The donors were in the roughly 130-subject validation cohort, distinct from the 666-subject first cohort. Germline V gene data show CDR1 as SGDLS and CDR2 as YYNGEE. The length of the CDR3 is 14 residues. J gave up 5 bases and V 5 bases, and 10 bases lay outside the gene matches. This specimen belongs to a study of cytomegalovirus exposure and HLA in healthy donors. Using immunoSEQ multiplex PCR, the repertoire was profiled, and TCRdb retains in-frame clones only, with some absent. The repertoire has 65,000 to 70,000 clones, roughly nine tenths of them found once; the top ten carry about 3%.

The source of this sequence is a young man in good health and CMV-seronegative. Material for sequencing was PBMCs. The chain employs TRBV9 and TRBJ2-7; 7 nucleotides match TRBD1. The CDR3 is CASRDEGGSNEQYF. CDR3 nucleotide sequence: TGTGCCAGCAGGGATGAAGGGGGCAGCAACGAGCAGTACTTC.